These T cell receptor beta chains were read from a single sample in a study of spatial heterogeneity in lung cancer. A single record per CDR3 protein comes from TCRdb applying MiXCR to the 5' RACE reads. The data contain roughly 29,000 distinct CDR3 sequences, roughly 5% of them singletons. The sample here was PBMCs, taken at follow-up. The receptors originated from a female donor with early-stage non-small cell lung cancer. Both conserved end residues are part of each CDR3. The D gene is left open where the match is weak. The size field is filled for only some rows; it gives once, few, many or a size class.

clone_size | d_call | j_call | v_call | cdr3_nt | cdr3_aa
few | NA | TRBJ2-5 | TRBV19 | TGTGCCAGTAGTGCGGGGTGGGCAGAAGAGACCCAGTACTTC | CASSAGWAEETQYF
few | NA | TRBJ1-1 | TRBV18 | TGTGCCAGCTCACCACAGAACACTGAAGCTTTCTTT | CASSPQNTEAFF
many | NA | TRBJ2-6 | TRBV28 | TGTGCCAGCCGTATAATGGGGGCCAACGTCCTGACTTTC | CASRIMGANVLTF
many | TRBD2 | TRBJ2-7 | TRBV10-3 | TGTGCCATCAGTGAGCCGAGTAAGGGAGGGGAGCAGTACTTC | CAISEPSKGGEQYF
many | NA | TRBJ2-5 | TRBV2 | TGTGCCAGCAGTGAAACGGGTCGCCAAGAGACCCAGTACTTC | CASSETGRQETQYF
many | NA | TRBJ2-1 | TRBV24-1 | TGTGCCACCAGTGATTGGGTAACAGGCACCAATGAGCAGTTCTTC | CATSDWVTGTNEQFF
many | TRBD1 | TRBJ2-1 | TRBV7-6 | TGTGCCAGCAGCTCCCTCCGGGACAGATACAATGAGCAGTTCTTC | CASSSLRDRYNEQFF
many | TRBD2 | TRBJ2-1 | TRBV7-7 | TGTGCTAGCAGCACCCGTCTAGCGGCGATGGATGAGCAGTTCTTC | CASSTRLAAMDEQFF
many | NA | TRBJ2-1 | TRBV12-3/TRBV12-4 | TGTGCCTCCGTGCGAACCCGCTACAATGAGCAGTTCTTC | CASVRTRYNEQFF
many | NA | TRBJ1-5 | TRBV6-5 | TGTGCCAGCAGTTACACCCTTGACCATCAGCCCCAGCATTTT | CASSYTLDHQPQHF
many | TRBD1 | TRBJ2-1 | TRBV2 | TGTGCCAGCAGTGGGGACAGGGTTGGAAATGAGCAGTTCTTC | CASSGDRVGNEQFF
many | TRBD1 | TRBJ1-5 | TRBV19 | TGTGCCAGTAGTATGGGAACAGGGGGCAGCAAACTTAGCAATCAGCCCCAGCATTTT | CASSMGTGGSKLSNQPQHF
many | NA | TRBJ2-6 | TRBV9 | TGTGCCAGCGCCTTCTCTGGGGCCAACGTCCTGACTTTC | CASAFSGANVLTF
many | TRBD1 | TRBJ2-5 | TRBV28 | TGTGCCAGCAGACAGGGGCAAGAGACCCAGTACTTC | CASRQGQETQYF
many | TRBD2 | TRBJ2-1 | TRBV12-3/TRBV12-4 | TGTGCCAGCAGTTTACTCCTGACTAGCGAGCAGTTCTTC | CASSLLLTSEQFF
many | TRBD1 | TRBJ1-2 | TRBV7-9 | TGTGCCAGCAGCTTAGGGGCCGGGACAGATAACTATGGCTACACCTTC | CASSLGAGTDNYGYTF
many | NA | TRBJ2-6 | TRBV30 | TGTGCCTGGAGTGTGCGAGGGAATGGGGCCAACGTCCTGACTTTC | CAWSVRGNGANVLTF
many | NA | TRBJ1-2 | TRBV20-1 | TGCAGTGCTAGGCAAACAGGGAGGGATGGCTACACCTTC | CSARQTGRDGYTF
many | TRBD2 | TRBJ2-2 | TRBV4-2 | TGTGCCAGCAGCCTCCGAGGAGGTAGCGGGGGGATGAACACCGGGGAGCTGTTTTTT | CASSLRGGSGGMNTGELFF
many | TRBD1 | TRBJ1-2 | TRBV7-2 | TGTGCCAGCAGCCCTGTCGGGACAGGGAAAGGCTACACCTTC | CASSPVGTGKGYTF
many | NA | TRBJ2-5 | TRBV20-1 | TGCAGTGCTAGAGGGCCGGGCCAAGAGACCCAGTACTTC | CSARGPGQETQYF
many | NA | TRBJ2-5 | TRBV21-1 | TGTGCCAGCAGCACCCTCCCATCCACGGGACAGCAAGAGACCCAGTACTTC | CASSTLPSTGQQETQYF
many | TRBD2 | TRBJ2-3 | TRBV10-3 | TGTGCCATCAGTGAGTCGAGTAGCGGGGGGGCTCGGAGCACAGATACGCAGTATTTT | CAISESSSGGARSTDTQYF
many | TRBD2 | TRBJ2-7 | TRBV20-1 | TGCAGTGCTAAAACTAGCGGGACCTTCTCCTACGAGCAGTACTTC | CSAKTSGTFSYEQYF
few | TRBD2 | TRBJ2-2 | TRBV7-2 | TGTGCCAGCAGCCCGGGACTAGCGGGAGGATGGAACACCGGGGAGCTGTTTTTT | CASSPGLAGGWNTGELFF
NA | NA | TRBJ1-3 | TRBV2 | TGTGCCAGCAGCCCGGGAAGGGGCTCTGGAAACACCATATATTTT | CASSPGRGSGNTIYF
many | NA | TRBJ2-1 | TRBV7-2 | TGTGCCAGCAGCCCGGACGGAATGAATGAGCAGTTCTTC | CASSPDGMNEQFF
many | NA | TRBJ1-5 | TRBV12-3/TRBV12-4 | TGTGCCAGCAGTCCCCGGGGGGGTTCGAGCAATCAGCCCCAGCATTTT | CASSPRGGSSNQPQHF
few | NA | TRBJ1-1 | TRBV6-1 | TGTGCCAGCAGTGGGATGGGAAAGACTGAAGCTTTCTTT | CASSGMGKTEAFF
many | TRBD1 | TRBJ2-3 | TRBV5-1 | TGCGCCAGCAGCTTGCTACAGGGGGCAGATACGCAGTATTTT | CASSLLQGADTQYF
many | TRBD1 | TRBJ1-3 | TRBV7-6 | TGTGCCAGCAGCTTAACCGGGACAGTAACTGGAAACACCATATATTTT | CASSLTGTVTGNTIYF
few | NA | TRBJ1-5 | TRBV20-1 | TGCAGTGCTCAGTCACCCTTCGGGCTTAGCAATCAGCCCCAGCATTTT | CSAQSPFGLSNQPQHF
NA | TRBD1 | TRBJ2-7 | TRBV15 | TGTGCCACGGGACAGGGAACCTACGAGCAGTACTTC | CATGQGTYEQYF
many | TRBD1 | TRBJ2-1 | TRBV7-9 | TGTGCCAGCAGCCCCCGAGGACAGGCTAGGGGCAATGAGCAGTTCTTC | CASSPRGQARGNEQFF
many | TRBD1 | TRBJ2-7 | TRBV5-6 | TGTGCCAGCAGCTGGGGACAGGGGGCTTACGAGCAGTACTTC | CASSWGQGAYEQYF
NA | NA | TRBJ2-3 | TRBV6-5 | TGTGCCAGCAGTTACCTGGGAGATACGCAGTATTTT | CASSYLGDTQYF
medium-sized | NA | TRBJ1-5 | TRBV7-8 | TGTGCCAGCACCCCCCTGGCAGTATTCAATCAGCCCCAGCATTTT | CASTPLAVFNQPQHF
many | NA | TRBJ2-5 | TRBV5-1 | TGCGCCAGCAGCTTGGTTCCAAGCGACGGTCAAGAGACCCAGTACTTC | CASSLVPSDGQETQYF
once | NA | TRBJ2-2 | TRBV28 | TGTGCCGGGGCCGGGGAGACCGGGGAGCTGTTTTTT | CAGAGETGELFF
few | NA | TRBJ2-4 | TRBV6-2/TRBV6-3 | TGTGCCACCTGGGGCCTGGGAGACATTCAGTACTTC | CATWGLGDIQYF
NA | NA | TRBJ2-7 | TRBV7-9 | TGTGCCAGCAGCCCCCGAAGTCCGGGGAGGTCCTACGAGCAGTACTTC | CASSPRSPGRSYEQYF